A selection of T cell receptor beta chains follows, all from one sample in a study of blood T cells in healthy people across ages. In TCRdb, the 5' RACE reads were re-called with MiXCR into one record per CDR3 protein. The table lists roughly 2 million distinct CDR3 sequences, 49% of them singletons. The sample was blood. Source of these receptors: a middle-aged woman in good health. Both conserved end residues are part of each CDR3. A D gene is named only where the DNA matches it firmly. Expanded clones get a size class; other rows say once, few or many, or leave the size out.

d_gene	abundance	v_gene	j_gene	CDR3nt	CDR3aa
-	-	TRBV5-1	TRBJ2-5	TGCGCCAGCAGCTACGGATCTAACAATGAGCAGTACTTC	CASSYGSNNEQYF
TRBD1	-	TRBV6-5	TRBJ2-7	TGTGCCAGCAGTTCGACCGGGACAGGTAGCCTCTACGAGCAGTACTTC	CASSSTGTGSLYEQYF
-	few	TRBV28	TRBJ2-7	TGTGCCAGCAGTTTTGGAGGACGGGGCACCTACGAGCAGTACTTC	CASSFGGRGTYEQYF
TRBD2	-	TRBV6-2/TRBV6-3	TRBJ2-7	TGTGCCAGCAGTTCCCGGGAGGGCAGGTACGAGCAGTACTTC	CASSSREGRYEQYF
-	-	TRBV24-1	TRBJ1-2	TGTGCCACCAGTGAATCCACAGGGAGGGGTGGCTACACCTTC	CATSESTGRGGYTF
-	-	TRBV20-1	TRBJ2-1	TGCAGTGCTAGAGATGGGCGACTAGTCCTCCGGGATACTGAGCAGTTCTTC	CSARDGRLVLRDTEQFF
-	-	TRBV5-1	TRBJ1-1	TGCGCCAGCAGCTTGGGGGCAGGGACAGCTTTCTTT	CASSLGAGTAFF
-	-	TRBV28	TRBJ1-6	TGTGCCAGCAGAGACATCCTTGGGACGGGTTATTCACCCCTCCACTTT	CASRDILGTGYSPLHF
-	-	TRBV20-1	TRBJ2-3	TGCAGTGCCAGGGGTCTGGGGGGGTTCACAGATACGCAGTATTTT	CSARGLGGFTDTQYF
-	few	TRBV4-2	TRBJ2-3	TGTGCCAGCAGCCAAGTGGGGCGAGACACAGATACGCAGTATTTT	CASSQVGRDTDTQYF
-	-	TRBV20-1	TRBJ1-1	TGCAGTGCTAGACTGGGCGCCTCGAACACTGAAGCTTTCTTT	CSARLGASNTEAFF
-	few	TRBV27	TRBJ2-3	TGTGCCAGCAGTTACCTCACGCGGGGTACGCAGTATTTT	CASSYLTRGTQYF
-	-	TRBV20-1	TRBJ1-6	TGCAGTGCTAGAGATCTCGGTTCACCCCTCCACTTT	CSARDLGSPLHF
-	few	TRBV7-2	TRBJ2-7	TGTGCCACAGGAGAGGACGGGAGAGAGGAGCAGTACTTC	CATGEDGREEQYF
-	-	TRBV6-2/TRBV6-3	TRBJ2-1	TGTGCCAGCAGTTACCTAATGGGGGTTTACAATGAGCAGTTCTTC	CASSYLMGVYNEQFF
-	-	TRBV5-6	TRBJ2-6	TGTGCCAGCAGTTCTAGGCCCTCTGGGGCCAACGTCCTGACTTTC	CASSSRPSGANVLTF
-	few	TRBV27	TRBJ2-7	TGTGCCAGCAGTTTGTCCTCTGGGGCCCGCTACGAGCAGTACTTC	CASSLSSGARYEQYF
-	few	TRBV12-3/TRBV12-4	TRBJ1-2	TGTGCCAGCAGTTTAGTACAGGCCCCCTATGGCTACACCTTC	CASSLVQAPYGYTF